This TCR beta chain was sequenced during a study of vaccination and CD4 T cells after COVID-19. Study details: Convalescent participants consisted of six males and four females, two being Hispanic. Each enrolled participant received a two-dose regimen of either BNT162b2 or mRNA-1273 vaccine. The stimulating agents, overlapping spike peptides, came from SARS-CoV-2, HCoV-NL63, HCoV-OC43 and HCoV-229E. Study-level results: From about 20 to 38, the median of SARS-CoV-2-reactive clonotypes rose without reaching significance.

This clonotype was counted a few times. What it binds is unknown. Sequenced with the Oncomine TCR Beta short-read assay was DNA taken from cultured CD4+ T cells. TCRdb fed the PCR reads into MiXCR, producing one record per CDR3 protein. The sample lists about 4,000 distinct CDR3 sequences, 15% to 20% occurring once. Described treatment: roughly 11-day PBMC culture with coronavirus spike peptide pools or control peptides (ViraFEST assay). Germline V gene data show CDR1 as MNHNS and CDR2 as SASEGT. The ends were cut back, 10 bases at V and 4 bases at J, with 25 bases in the middle. The CDR3 is made up of 16 amino acids.

This chain joins TRBV6-1 and TRBJ2-5; no reliable D call. Material for sequencing was CD4+ T cells from blood, cultured in vitro. The TCR sequence derives from a human donor who had recovered from COVID-19. CDR3 amino acids: CATDFQTHPGRETQYF. CDR3 in DNA: TGTGCCACCGACTTTCAGACCCACCCCGGGCGAGAGACCCAGTACTTC.